Each of the 22 T cell receptor beta chains below was sequenced from the same sample in a study of cytomegalovirus exposure and HLA in healthy donors. 60 Vbeta and 13 Jbeta primers were used in PCR. Profiling relied on immunoSEQ multiplex PCR, and the TCRdb table lists in-frame clones only, not all of them. The repertoire holds roughly 100,000 clones, with around 78% as singletons. Sequencing was performed on PBMCs. The receptors here all came from a man between 35 and 55 years old in good health and CMV-seronegative.

This clone was detected only once. The chain links TRBV5-1 to TRBJ2-1, with D possibly TRBD2 on 6 matching bases. The CDR3 spans 13 residues. The V and J ends lost 4 bases and 6 bases respectively, with 11 bases between them. CDR1 SGHRS and CDR2 YFSETQ come from the germline V gene. The CDR3, as DNA: TGCGCCAGCAGCCCTATCGGGGGCAATGAGCAGTTCTTC. Protein: CASSPIGGNEQFF. Full variable domain (rest looked up from reference TRBV5-1 and TRBJ2-1): KAGVTQTPRYLIKTRGQQVTLSCSPISGHRSVSWYQQTPGQGLQFLFEYFSETQRNKGNFPGRFSGRQFSNSRSEMNVSTLELGDSALYLCASSPIGGNEQFFGPGTRLTVL.

This clone has more than one count but fewer than ten. The V gene is TRBV5-1, the J gene TRBJ2-5; 7 nucleotides agree with TRBD1. The CDR3 runs to 13 residues. Trimming cost V 0 bases and J 5 bases; bases outside gene matches: 1. From germline, CDR1 is SGHRS and CDR2 YFSETQ. The CDR3 region is CASSLADRETQYF. CDR3 in DNA: TGCGCCAGCAGCTTGGCGGACAGGGAGACCCAGTACTTC.

In its sample, this clone was seen a few times. V is TRBV7-2 and J is TRBJ1-6; D remains ambiguous. CDR3 size: 17 residues. Trimming stripped 1 base from V and 3 bases from J, with 13 bases between. Germline-derived CDR1 and CDR2 are SGHTA and FQGNSA. The CDR3 sequence: CASSLVALRLYNSPLHF. CDR3 coding DNA: TGTGCCAGCAGCTTAGTAGCCCTTCGACTCTATAATTCACCCCTCCACTTT.

For the CDR3, the DNA is TGTGCCACCAGCAGAGATGCAGCGGGGCGATACACAGATACGCAGTATTTT. Translating it yields CATSRDAAGRYTDTQYF. The chain employs TRBV15 and TRBJ2-3; 7 bases are shared with TRBD2. Germline V gives CDR1 LNHNV, CDR2 YYDKDF (reference sequence). This CDR3 comprises 17 residues. Unmatched junction bases numbered 8, after V lost 0 bases and J lost 2 bases.

The chain links TRBV15 to TRBJ2-7, with 11 bases matching TRBD2. The CDR3 has 16 residues. V was clipped by 1 base and J by 6 bases; unmatched bases: 8. Per germline, CDR1 LNHNV and CDR2 YYDKDF (reference sequence). The CDR3 here is CATSRGLAGGLLEQYF. The CDR3 bases are TGTGCCACCAGCAGAGGTCTAGCGGGGGGCTTACTCGAGCAGTACTTC.

CDR3 DNA sequence: TGTGCCAGCAGCTTGACTAGAGCCTACGAGCAGTACTTC. Protein product: CASSLTRAYEQYF. The chain employs TRBV7-2 and TRBJ2-7, with D tentatively TRBD2 (6 bases). The CDR3 has 13 amino acids. With 3 bases removed from V and 2 bases from J, the gap between germline ends came to 8 bases. Germline V CDR1 and CDR2: SGHTA, FQGNSA.

The chain carries TRBV18 and TRBJ1-6; the match to TRBD1 covers 7 bases. This CDR3 comprises 15 residues. CDR1 KGHSH and CDR2 LQKENI come from the germline V gene. The ends lost 3 bases at V and 7 bases at J; junction bases unmatched: 6. For the CDR3, the DNA is TGTGCCAGCTCACCTACGGGACAGCCAAATTCACCCCTCCACTTT. Protein sequence: CASSPTGQPNSPLHF.

J is TRBJ1-1 and V is TRBV6-5, with 9 bases aligning to TRBD1. The J segment lost 3 bases and the V segment lost 2 bases, leaving 4 bases of the junction unmatched. The germline gives CDR1 MNHEY, CDR2 SVGAGI. CDR3 length: 15 amino acids. The CDR3 loop is CASSYQRTGDTEAFF. The CDR3 DNA reads as TGTGCCAGCAGTTACCAAAGGACAGGGGACACTGAAGCTTTCTTT.

CDR3: CASSSLRGYNEQFF. In nucleotides, the CDR3 is TGTGCCAGCAGTTCACTCAGGGGCTACAATGAGCAGTTCTTC. The gene calls are TRBV21-1 and TRBJ2-1; TRBD1 was called by the table and not checked on the DNA. TRBV21-1 counts as a pseudogene. The CDR3 is 14 amino acids.

This chain uses TRBV7-2 with TRBJ2-7, with TRBD1 matching 7 bases. V shed 5 bases and J 4 bases; nucleotides not matched to a gene: 11. The CDR3 contains 15 residues. Germline assignment: CDR1 SGHTA and CDR2 FQGNSA. The CDR3 sequence is CASSADRVRSYEQYF. DNA for the CDR3: TGTGCCAGCAGCGCCGACAGGGTTAGGTCGTACGAGCAGTACTTC.

The chain is built from TRBV19 and TRBJ2-7, with 9 bases lining up with TRBD1. The CDR3 runs to 14 residues. J was trimmed by 3 bases and V by 8 bases; bases with no gene match: 8. CDR1 is LNHDA, CDR2 SQIVND, per germline (reference sequence). The CDR3 sequence: CASGNRDRVYEQYF. In DNA form, the CDR3 reads TGTGCCAGTGGCAACCGGGACAGGGTCTACGAGCAGTACTTC.

V and J are TRBV13 and TRBJ2-3, with 11 bases identical to TRBD2. The V and J ends lost 5 bases and 2 bases, in that order; junction bases with no gene match: 6. The CDR3 consists of 16 residues. From germline, CDR1 is PRHDT and CDR2 FYEKMQ (reference sequence). CDR3 in DNA: TGTGCCAGCAGCCAACCGGGACTAGCGGTCACAGATACGCAGTATTTT. It specifies CASSQPGLAVTDTQYF.

The V call is TRBV7-2, the J call TRBJ2-7; a weak D match, TRBD1 (6 bases). The CDR3 is 14 amino acids. CDR1 is SGHTA and CDR2 is FQGNSA in the germline V gene. V was cut by 5 bases and J by 6 bases, with 17 bases left in between. The CDR3 sequence: CASSLYRVSGEQYF. As DNA, the CDR3 is TGTGCCAGCAGCCTGTACAGGGTGAGCGGCGAGCAGTACTTC.

The genes are TRBV27 and TRBJ1-5; perhaps TRBD1 as D (6 bases). The CDR3 spans 14 residues. The germline V gene has CDR1 MNHEY and CDR2 SMNVEV (reference sequence). Trimming left V 2 bases short and J 5 bases short, with 10 bases between. The CDR3 spells CASSLDGQHQPQHF. As DNA, the CDR3 is TGTGCCAGCAGTTTAGATGGACAGCATCAGCCCCAGCATTTT.

The chain employs TRBV23-1 and TRBJ2-1; D call uncertain. TRBV23-1 is recorded as an ORF, its role being uncertain. The CDR3 extends over 14 amino acids. Trimming removed 6 bases at V and 4 bases at J, with 13 bases between. CDR3 nucleotides: TGCGCCAGCAGCAGATGGGCCTCTTACAATGAGCAGTTCTTC. This sequence encodes CASSRWASYNEQFF.

The chain links TRBV29-1 to TRBJ1-2; 7 bases match TRBD1. The CDR3 totals 14 residues. V shed 6 bases and J 8 bases; nucleotides not matched to a gene: 15. Per germline, CDR1 SQVTM and CDR2 ANQGSEA. Written as DNA, the CDR3 is TGCAGCGTATCCACCGACAGGGAGCTTGAGGGCTACACCTTC. This translates into CSVSTDRELEGYTF.

The rearrangement joins TRBV19 to TRBJ1-1; TRBD1 agrees at 8 bases. The germline CDR1 and CDR2 sequences are LNHDA and SQIVND (reference sequence). The CDR3 contains 14 residues. Losses at the gene ends were 4 bases for V and 3 bases for J; bases not matched to a gene: 4. CDR3 bases: TGTGCCAGTAGTAGAACGACAGGGGACACTGAAGCTTTCTTT. This codes for CASSRTTGDTEAFF.

The chain employs TRBV14 and TRBJ1-2, with D possibly being TRBD1 (5 bases). The CDR3 runs to 15 residues. The V gene lost 4 bases and the J gene lost 5 bases, with 17 bases spanning the gap. Looked up from germline, CDR1 is SGHDN and CDR2 is FVKESK. DNA for the CDR3: TGTGCCAGCAGCCGGCAAACAGGTCGGTCTTATGGCTACACCTTC. Its translation: CASSRQTGRSYGYTF.

The rearrangement joins TRBV19 to TRBJ1-3; 7 nucleotides align to TRBD1. Germline CDR1 and CDR2: LNHDA and SQIVND (reference sequence). This CDR3 is 18 amino acids long. J lost 2 bases, V lost 8 bases, and 18 bases had no gene match. Written as DNA, the CDR3 is TGTGCCAGTGCCCCACCAGGGGGATATCGGGAGACTGGAAACACCATATATTTT. This sequence encodes CASAPPGGYRETGNTIYF.

This clone appeared once. The chain couples TRBV29-1 to TRBJ1-3; 7 bases map to TRBD1. The germline gives CDR1 SQVTM, CDR2 ANQGSEA. Trimming cost V 8 bases and J 4 bases; bases outside gene matches: 11. The CDR3 is 14 residues long. The CDR3 nucleotides read TGCAGCTTCTCCCCGACAGGGTCCGGAAACACCATATATTTT. Amino acid sequence: CSFSPTGSGNTIYF.

The genes are TRBV27 and TRBJ1-5, with D tentatively TRBD1 (6 bases). In germline, CDR1 is MNHEY, CDR2 SMNVEV (reference sequence). Trimming shortened V by 5 bases and J by 3 bases, and 11 bases separated the two germline ends. There are 14 residues in the CDR3. The DNA of the CDR3 is TGTGCCAGCAGTATAAGACAGGCCAATCAGCCCCAGCATTTT. Translated, it gives CASSIRQANQPQHF.

V is TRBV5-4 and J is TRBJ1-4; TRBD1 matches at 8 bases. The CDR3 spans 14 residues. The V and J ends lost 4 bases and 4 bases, in that order; junction bases with no gene match: 3. In germline, CDR1 is SGHNT, CDR2 YYREEE (reference sequence). The CDR3: CASSDDRGNEKLFF. DNA of the CDR3: TGTGCCAGCAGCGATGACAGGGGTAATGAAAAACTGTTTTTT.